A single sample gave rise to the 32 T cell receptor beta chains below, sequenced in a study of shared clonotypes between healthy human individuals. Sequencing used immunoSEQ multiplex PCR; TCRdb keeps in-frame clones, though not all of them. This table has around 1.9 million clones, under 95% appearing once. Only CD45RO-negative cells positively selected for CCR7 counted as naive CD8 cells, so terminally differentiated effector memory CD45RA+ cells were excluded. The sequenced material came from naive CD8+ T cells from PBMCs. The receptors originated from a young man in good health. Some clones in this sample may be carry-over from other donors' samples.

In this sample, this clone turned up a few times. V is TRBV28 and J is TRBJ1-2, with a weak D call TRBD1 (5 bases). The ends were cut back, 7 bases at V and 10 bases at J, with 16 bases in the middle. The CDR3 has 12 amino acids. Germline V gives CDR1 MDHEN, CDR2 SYDVKM. The chain's CDR3 is CASNLRGTDYTF. In DNA, the CDR3 is TGTGCCAGCAACTTGAGAGGGACCGACTACACCTTC.

This clone was detected once. The chain recombines TRBV15 with TRBJ2-5; 8 bases fit TRBD1. The J call is uncertain, as TRBJ2-7 better fits the DNA end. The CDR3 sequence is 14 residues long. Looked up from germline, CDR1 is LNHNV and CDR2 is YYDKDF (reference sequence). CDR3 bases: TGTGCCACCAGCAGAGAACAGGGGGCCTACGAGCAGTACTTC. This translates into CATSREQGAYEQYF.

The chain uses TRBV28 and TRBJ2-2, with 9 nucleotides matching TRBD2. Germline V gene sequence: CDR1 MDHEN, CDR2 SYDVKM. Unmatched junction bases numbered 9, after V lost 8 bases and J lost 8 bases. The CDR3 contains 14 residues. The CDR3 sequence: CASGASLAGGELFF. CDR3 DNA sequence: TGTGCCAGCGGTGCTTCCCTAGCGGGAGGGGAGCTGTTTTTT.

The V and J genes are TRBV6-5 and TRBJ1-1; D gene unclear. CDR1 and CDR2 (germline): MNHEY, SVGAGI. V lost 0 bases to trimming and J lost 1 base, with 9 bases between them. There are 15 residues in the CDR3. The CDR3 is CASSYSVEGNTEAFF. The CDR3, as DNA: TGTGCCAGCAGTTACTCTGTGGAGGGGAACACTGAAGCTTTCTTT.

The chain is built from TRBV15 and TRBJ2-5, with 11 bases matching TRBD2. From germline, CDR1 is LNHNV and CDR2 YYDKDF (reference sequence). With V trimmed by 6 bases and J by 0 bases, 24 bases remained unmatched. There are 22 residues in the CDR3. The CDR3 DNA is TGTGCCACCAGTCCACGCAGGGTGTGGTCGCTAGCGGGAGGCGTTTACCAAGAGACCCAGTACTTC. This encodes CATSPRRVWSLAGGVYQETQYF.

The gene calls are TRBV27 and TRBJ2-5; D is perhaps TRBD1 (5 bases). The CDR3 loop spans 16 amino acids. V dropped 4 bases and J dropped 2 bases, with 17 bases sitting between them. Germline V gene data show CDR1 as MNHEY and CDR2 as SMNVEV (reference sequence). CDR3 bases: TGTGCCAGCAGTTCCCAGGGCGATACCCCGCAAGAGACCCAGTACTTC. Its translation: CASSSQGDTPQETQYF.

Details on this clone: Other DNA variants within this sample encode the same CDR3. The gene calls are TRBV9 and TRBJ1-5; 9 nucleotides line up with TRBD1. The junction had 8 bases not matched to a gene; V was cut back by 4 bases and J by 6 bases. CDR1 is SGDLS and CDR2 is YYNGEE in the germline V gene. The CDR3 has 15 residues. CDR3 in amino acids: CASSPGQGIGQPQHF. Written as DNA, the CDR3 is TGTGCCAGCAGCCCGGGACAGGGCATAGGTCAGCCCCAGCATTTT.

As for this clone: Other DNA sequences in this sample translate to the same CDR3. The chain uses TRBV7-3 and TRBJ2-2; 10 bases align to TRBD1. Unmatched junction bases numbered 1, after V lost 4 bases and J lost 2 bases. Germline values: CDR1 SGHTA, CDR2 FQGTGA. The CDR3 extends over 15 amino acids. CDR3 in DNA: TGTGCCAGCAGCTCGACAGGGGGCAACACCGGGGAGCTGTTTTTT. It yields the protein CASSSTGGNTGELFF.

The gene calls are TRBV7-2 and TRBJ1-1; D is possibly TRBD1 (6 bases). V lost 4 bases and J 2 bases, leaving 11 bases between the germline ends. Germline assignment: CDR1 SGHTA and CDR2 FQGNSA. The CDR3 covers 14 residues. CDR3 DNA: TGTGCCAGCAGCTCGGGGGGCAGAAACACTGAAGCTTTCTTT. Protein product: CASSSGGRNTEAFF. Filled out from reference TRBV7-2 and TRBJ1-1, the complete variable domain reads GAGVSQSPSNKVTEKGKDVELRCDPISGHTALYWYRQSLGQGLEFLIYFQGNSAPDKSGLPSDRFSAERTGGSVSTLTIQRTQQEDSAVYLCASSSGGRNTEAFFGQGTRLTVV.

CDR3 nucleotide sequence: TGTGCCAGCAGCGTACACGGCAGGGAGCCCCAGCATTTT. Translation gives CASSVHGREPQHF. The genes are TRBV9 and TRBJ1-5; possible D gene TRBD1, 5 bases. V lost 1 base and J lost 8, with 10 bases in between. Germline CDR1 and CDR2: SGDLS and YYNGEE. The CDR3 extends over 13 amino acids. Together with reference TRBV9 and TRBJ1-5, the CDR3 gives the full variable domain: DSGVTQTPKHLITATGQRVTLRCSPRSGDLSVYWYQQSLDQGLQFLIQYYNGEERAKGNILERFSAQQFPDLHSELNLSSLELGDSALYFCASSVHGREPQHFGDGTRLSIL.

A word on this clone: The sample has other DNA sequences that encode this CDR3 too. The rearrangement uses TRBV6-5 and TRBJ1-1; no firm D call. V was clipped by 0 bases and J by 7 bases, with 6 bases between them. The CDR3 totals 12 residues. From germline, CDR1 is MNHEY and CDR2 SVGAGI. CDR3 nucleotide sequence: TGTGCCAGCAGTTACTCCTGGGGTGAAGCTTTCTTT. Encoded protein: CASSYSWGEAFF.

The rearrangement uses TRBV19 and TRBJ1-1, with unresolved D. The germline CDR1 and CDR2 sequences are LNHDA and SQIVND (reference sequence). Trimming took 11 bases from V and 4 from J, leaving 14 bases between them. There are 12 residues in the CDR3. CDR3 nucleotides: TGTGCCTCGTGTAGGACGGGCACTGAAGCTTTCTTT. This encodes CASCRTGTEAFF.

This chain uses TRBV11-2 with TRBJ2-7; D may be TRBD2 (5 bases). Germline CDR1 is SGHAT and CDR2 is FQNNGV. Trimming left V 1 base short and J 5 bases short, with 18 bases between. The CDR3 loop spans 16 amino acids. CDR3 sequence: CASSLGPGYPMDEQYF. DNA for the CDR3: TGTGCCAGCAGCTTAGGCCCGGGGTACCCGATGGACGAGCAGTACTTC.

This clone showed up just a few times. At the DNA level, this CDR3 is encoded by other sequences in the same sample as well. V is TRBV6-1 and J is TRBJ1-1, with 7 nucleotides matching TRBD1. V was pared by 6 bases and J by 0 bases, with 1 base of the junction left unmatched. CDR1 is MNHNS, CDR2 SASEGT, per germline. The CDR3 has 13 amino acids. CDR3 sequence reads: CASRDRLNTEAFF. Written as DNA, the CDR3 is TGTGCCAGCAGGGACAGGTTGAACACTGAAGCTTTCTTT.

The chain employs TRBV9 and TRBJ2-5; 9 nucleotides align to TRBD1. CDR1 is SGDLS and CDR2 is YYNGEE in the germline V gene. The CDR3 consists of 15 residues. Germline trimming cut 4 bases from V and 6 bases from J; bases unmatched to any gene: 10. The CDR3 sequence is CASSTGTGMVKTQYF. CDR3 in DNA: TGTGCCAGCAGCACCGGGACAGGGATGGTGAAGACCCAGTACTTC.

CDR3 amino acids: CASARTRTQTQYF. The CDR3 DNA sequence: TGTGCCAGCGCTAGGACTAGAACGCAGACCCAGTACTTC. This chain joins TRBV27 and TRBJ2-5, with 7 bases lining up with TRBD2. CDR3 size: 13 residues. The germline CDR1 and CDR2 sequences are MNHEY and SMNVEV (reference sequence). The ends lost 8 bases at V and 6 bases at J; junction bases unmatched: 9.

The V and J genes are TRBV27 and TRBJ2-7, with D possibly matching TRBD2 (5 bases). The length of the CDR3 is 14 residues. The ends were cut back, 1 base at V and 0 bases at J, with 7 bases in the middle. Germline CDR1 and CDR2: MNHEY and SMNVEV (reference sequence). The CDR3 coding sequence is TGTGCCAGCAGTTTATATCGGGACTCCTACGAGCAGTACTTC. Translation: CASSLYRDSYEQYF.

V is TRBV27 and J is TRBJ2-1; D is uncertain. The CDR3 extends over 14 amino acids. The germline CDR1 and CDR2 sequences are MNHEY and SMNVEV (reference sequence). Trimming stripped 3 bases from V and 6 bases from J, with 12 bases between. In nucleotides, the CDR3 is TGTGCCAGCAGTTTTCTGGGTAAAGCCAATGAGCAGTTCTTC. Protein product: CASSFLGKANEQFF.

CDR3 in DNA: TGTGCCAGCAGCTTCTGGAGGGGAGGGGAAAAACTGTTTTTT. It is translated as CASSFWRGGEKLFF. The chain uses TRBV5-8 and TRBJ1-4; D is possibly TRBD1 (5 bases). The ends were cut back, 2 bases at V and 8 bases at J, with 13 bases in the middle. CDR3 length: 14 residues. Germline assignment: CDR1 SGHTS and CDR2 YDEGEE.

This clone was seen once. This chain uses TRBV7-2 with TRBJ2-7; 7 nucleotides line up with TRBD2. V dropped 5 bases and J dropped 4; count of bases not matched to a gene: 11. Germline CDR1 is SGHTA and CDR2 is FQGNSA. The CDR3 has 15 amino acids. The CDR3 sequence: CASSPGLSGMYEQYF. DNA of the CDR3: TGTGCCAGCAGCCCAGGGCTGAGCGGGATGTACGAGCAGTACTTC.

The chain carries TRBV28 and TRBJ2-7; D perhaps matches TRBD1 (6 bases). The CDR3 runs to 13 residues. The germline V and J ends were trimmed by 3 bases and 4 bases, with 10 bases remaining between them. CDR1 MDHEN and CDR2 SYDVKM come from the germline V gene. Here the CDR3 reads CASSFRGWYEQYF. In nucleotides, the CDR3 is TGTGCCAGCAGTTTCAGGGGATGGTACGAGCAGTACTTC.

The chain couples TRBV7-9 to TRBJ2-5; D not certain. Germline V gene data show CDR1 as SEHNR and CDR2 as FQNEAQ (reference sequence). Deletions cut 5 bases from V and 5 bases from J, with 15 bases between. The CDR3 runs to 14 residues. DNA of the CDR3: TGTGCCAGCAGCCGCCCCGTTGGAGTGGAGACCCAGTACTTC. Translating gives CASSRPVGVETQYF.

The table lists this clone with a count of one. This chain links TRBV6-1 with TRBJ1-5; D is perhaps TRBD1 (6 bases). Looked up from germline, CDR1 is MNHNS and CDR2 is SASEGT. This CDR3 has 16 residues. V dropped 2 bases and J dropped 3 bases, with 14 bases sitting between them. This CDR3 is CASSERPGHNNQPQHF. CDR3 bases: TGTGCCAGCAGTGAAAGGCCGGGACACAACAATCAGCCCCAGCATTTT.

The chain employs TRBV7-9 and TRBJ2-3; no reliable D call. V was cut by 2 bases and J by 3 bases, with 9 bases left in between. The CDR3 runs 14 residues. CDR1 SEHNR and CDR2 FQNEAQ come from the germline V gene (reference sequence). As DNA, the CDR3 is TGTGCCAGCAGCTTACCTCGGTGGACAGATACGCAGTATTTT. Residues: CASSLPRWTDTQYF.

The chain couples TRBV5-6 to TRBJ2-3, with D perhaps matching TRBD2 (5 bases). This CDR3 contains 13 residues. V gave up 6 bases and J gave up 4 bases, with 12 bases separating them. The V gene's germline CDR1 is SGHDT and CDR2 YYEEEE. CDR3 residues: CASTEGESDTQYF. The CDR3 nucleotides are TGTGCCAGCACCGAGGGTGAGTCAGATACGCAGTATTTT.

This clone is a singleton in its sample. This chain links TRBV4-1 with TRBJ2-7; D not certain. The CDR3 contains 14 residues. Per the germline V gene, CDR1 is MGHRA and CDR2 is YSYEKL. V was cut by 1 base and J by 3 bases, with 10 bases left in between. CDR3 sequence (DNA): TGCGCCAGCAGCCAAGTCCCCGGGTACTACGAGCAGTACTTC. Amino acids: CASSQVPGYYEQYF.

This clone was found once. V is TRBV2 and J is TRBJ2-2; TRBD2 might be the D (5 bases). The V gene's germline CDR1 is SNHLY and CDR2 FYNNEI. The CDR3 consists of 15 residues. The V gene lost 6 bases and the J gene lost 3 bases, with 14 bases spanning the gap. CDR3 amino acids: CASRVLYGDTGELFF. CDR3 in DNA: TGTGCCAGCAGAGTCCTGTACGGGGACACCGGGGAGCTGTTTTTT.

This sequence joins TRBV10-3 and TRBJ1-3, with D uncertain. Germline V CDR1 and CDR2: ENHRY, SYGVKD. The CDR3 loop spans 18 amino acids. Trimming removed 3 bases at V and 2 bases at J, with 20 bases between. The CDR3 DNA reads as TGTGCCATCAGTGAAAATCCCCCTAACATCTTGCCTGGAAACACCATATATTTT. Translating gives CAISENPPNILPGNTIYF.

Worth noting for this clone: Other DNA sequences in the sample encode the same CDR3. This chain connects TRBV27 to TRBJ2-1; D possibly corresponds to TRBD2 (5 bases). Per germline, CDR1 MNHEY and CDR2 SMNVEV (reference sequence). V lost 4 bases to trimming and J lost 7 bases, with 11 bases between them. The CDR3 covers 13 residues. CDR3 in amino acids: CASSYRGSNEQFF. The CDR3 DNA sequence: TGTGCCAGCAGTTACCGAGGGAGTAATGAGCAGTTCTTC.

This sequence joins TRBV19 and TRBJ2-3; weak D call: TRBD1 (6 bases). Germline V CDR1 and CDR2: LNHDA, SQIVND (reference sequence). With 5 bases removed from V and 2 bases from J, the gap between germline ends came to 20 bases. This CDR3 has 17 residues. This CDR3 reads CASSDRGAQGYTDTQYF. The CDR3 DNA reads TGTGCCAGTAGTGATCGGGGAGCCCAGGGGTACACAGATACGCAGTATTTT.

Worth noting for this clone: The sample holds other DNA sequences that translate to the same CDR3. This chain links TRBV27 with TRBJ2-1, with TRBD2 matching over 16 bases. Germline CDR1 reads MNHEY; CDR2 reads SMNVEV (reference sequence). This CDR3 is built from 15 residues. With V trimmed by 5 bases and J by 8 bases, 3 bases remained unmatched. CDR3 DNA sequence: TGTGCCAGCAGTCCCGGGACTAGCGGGAGGGATGAGCAGTTCTTC. This encodes CASSPGTSGRDEQFF.

The rearrangement joins TRBV7-2 to TRBJ2-2; possible D gene TRBD1, 5 bases. Germline CDR1 SGHTA, CDR2 FQGNSA. Trimming cost V 3 bases and J 3 bases, with 11 bases left between them. The CDR3 is made up of 15 amino acids. The CDR3 is CASSFTGPYTGELFF. In nucleotides, the CDR3 is TGTGCCAGCAGCTTTACAGGTCCCTACACCGGGGAGCTGTTTTTT.